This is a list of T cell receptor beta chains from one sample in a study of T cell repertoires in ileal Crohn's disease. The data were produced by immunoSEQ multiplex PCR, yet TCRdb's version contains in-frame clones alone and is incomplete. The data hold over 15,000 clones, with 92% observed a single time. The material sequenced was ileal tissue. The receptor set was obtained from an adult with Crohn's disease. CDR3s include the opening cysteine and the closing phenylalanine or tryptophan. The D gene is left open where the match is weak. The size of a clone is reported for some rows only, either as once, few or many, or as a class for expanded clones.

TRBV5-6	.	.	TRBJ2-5	CASSLVSVSRVETQYF	TGTGCCAGCAGCTTGGTCTCCGTCTCCAGGGTAGAGACCCAGTACTTC
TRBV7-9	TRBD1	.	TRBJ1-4	CASSSGQGQEKLFF	TGTGCCAGCAGCTCGGGACAGGGTCAAGAAAAACTGTTTTTT
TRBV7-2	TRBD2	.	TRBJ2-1	CASSFLAGGHNEQFF	TGTGCCAGCAGCTTCTTAGCGGGGGGGCACAATGAGCAGTTCTTC
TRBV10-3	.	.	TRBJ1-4	CAISESAAANNEKLFF	TGTGCCATCAGTGAGTCCGCGGCAGCCAACAATGAAAAACTGTTTTTT
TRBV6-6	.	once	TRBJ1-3	CASSGEGSGNTIYF	TGTGCCAGCAGTGGGGAGGGCTCTGGAAACACCATATATTTT
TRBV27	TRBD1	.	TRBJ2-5	CASSLLDRGRETQYF	TGTGCCAGCAGTTTATTGGACAGGGGGCGGGAGACCCAGTACTTC
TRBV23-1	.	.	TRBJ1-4	CASSQSSFNEKLFF	TGCGCCAGCAGTCAATCGTCCTTTAATGAAAAACTGTTTTTT
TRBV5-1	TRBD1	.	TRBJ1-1	CASSPGGTVDTEAFF	TGCGCCAGCAGCCCTGGCGGGACAGTCGACACTGAAGCTTTCTTT
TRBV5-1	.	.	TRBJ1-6	CASSLERRSPLHF	TGCGCCAGCAGCTTGGAGCGTCGCTCACCCCTCCACTTT
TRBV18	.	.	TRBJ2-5	CASSPPNVQETQYF	TGTGCCAGCTCACCACCTAACGTGCAAGAGACCCAGTACTTC
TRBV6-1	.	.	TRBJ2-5	CASSEIVGETQYF	TGTGCCAGCAGTGAAATCGTTGGGGAGACCCAGTACTTC
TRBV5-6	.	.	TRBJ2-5	CASSLQGFLDQETQYF	TGTGCCAGCAGCTTGCAAGGGTTCTTAGACCAAGAGACCCAGTACTTC
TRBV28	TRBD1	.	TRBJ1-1	CASSPPGRGAFF	TGTGCCAGCAGCCCCCCAGGCAGGGGGGCTTTCTTT
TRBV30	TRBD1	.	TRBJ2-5	CACRGQGARETQYF	TGTGCCTGCAGGGGACAGGGGGCTCGAGAGACCCAGTACTTC
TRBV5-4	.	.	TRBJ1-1	CASSLTEGTEAFF	TGTGCCAGCAGCTTAACAGAGGGCACTGAAGCTTTCTTT
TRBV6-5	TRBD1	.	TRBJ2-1	CASMTGDNNEQFF	TGTGCCAGTATGACAGGGGATAACAATGAGCAGTTCTTC
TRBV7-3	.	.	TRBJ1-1	CASSLGTDGLNTEAFF	TGTGCCAGCAGCTTAGGAACTGACGGATTGAACACTGAAGCTTTCTTT
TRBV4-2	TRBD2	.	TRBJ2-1	CASSQELGLAGGHAYNEQFF	TGTGCCAGCAGCCAAGAATTGGGACTAGCGGGGGGTCATGCCTACAATGAGCAGTTCTTC
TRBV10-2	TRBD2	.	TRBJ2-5	CASSLQRGVQETQYF	TGCGCCAGCAGTTTACAGCGGGGGGTCCAAGAGACCCAGTACTTC
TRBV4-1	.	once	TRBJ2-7	CASSGTGTYEQYF	TGCGCCAGCAGCGGGACGGGGACCTACGAGCAGTACTTC
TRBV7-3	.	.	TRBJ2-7	CASSRDRYQEQYF	TGTGCCAGCAGCCGAGACAGATATCAGGAGCAGTACTTC
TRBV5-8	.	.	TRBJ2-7	CASSRGSTIPYEQYF	TGTGCCAGCAGTCGAGGCTCAACAATCCCCTACGAGCAGTACTTC
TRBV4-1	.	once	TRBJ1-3	CASSQGLVGSGNTIYF	TGCGCCAGCAGCCAAGGGTTGGTCGGTTCTGGAAACACCATATATTTT
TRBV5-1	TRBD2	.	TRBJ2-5	CASSQWAGEETQYF	TGCGCCAGCAGCCAATGGGCGGGGGAAGAGACCCAGTACTTC
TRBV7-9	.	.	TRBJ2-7	CASSLRGSEEQYF	TGTGCCAGCAGCTTAAGGGGGTCAGAAGAGCAGTACTTC
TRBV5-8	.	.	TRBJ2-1	CASSFRSNEQFF	TGTGCCAGCAGCTTCAGGAGCAATGAGCAGTTCTTC
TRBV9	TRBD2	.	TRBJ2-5	CASSLAGGFEETQYF	TGTGCCAGCAGCCTAGCGGGGGGGTTTGAGGAGACCCAGTACTTC
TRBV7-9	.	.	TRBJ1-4	CASSLGRREGFEKLFF	TGTGCCAGCAGCTTAGGTCGCAGGGAAGGATTTGAAAAACTGTTTTTT
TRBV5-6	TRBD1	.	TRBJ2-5	CASSLRTPGGRETQYF	TGTGCCAGCAGCTTGCGGACCCCAGGGGGTCGAGAGACCCAGTACTTC
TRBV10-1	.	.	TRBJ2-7	CASSESAGNRPYEQYF	TGCGCCAGCAGTGAGTCGGCGGGGAACCGGCCATACGAGCAGTACTTC
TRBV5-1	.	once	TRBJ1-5	CASSFAAGQPQHF	TGCGCCAGCAGCTTTGCCGCGGGACAGCCCCAGCATTTT
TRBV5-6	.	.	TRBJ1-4	CASSLGGLYEKLFF	TGTGCCAGCAGCTTGGGAGGACTGTATGAAAAACTGTTTTTT
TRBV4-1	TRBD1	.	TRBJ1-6	CASSRGGQPKNSPLHF	TGCGCCAGCAGCCGCGGGGGACAGCCAAAAAATTCACCCCTCCACTTT
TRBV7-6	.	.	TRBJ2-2	CASSSRTLGELFF	TGTGCCAGCAGCTCGAGGACACTCGGGGAGCTGTTTTTT
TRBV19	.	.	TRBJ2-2	CASSFGGNTGELFF	TGTGCCAGTAGTTTCGGGGGAAACACCGGGGAGCTGTTTTTT
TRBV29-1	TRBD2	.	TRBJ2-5	CSVVQRGAGETQYF	TGCAGCGTTGTTCAGCGGGGGGCGGGAGAGACCCAGTACTTC
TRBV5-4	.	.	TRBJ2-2	CASQTVGTGELFF	TGTGCCAGCCAGACGGTCGGCACCGGGGAGCTGTTTTTT